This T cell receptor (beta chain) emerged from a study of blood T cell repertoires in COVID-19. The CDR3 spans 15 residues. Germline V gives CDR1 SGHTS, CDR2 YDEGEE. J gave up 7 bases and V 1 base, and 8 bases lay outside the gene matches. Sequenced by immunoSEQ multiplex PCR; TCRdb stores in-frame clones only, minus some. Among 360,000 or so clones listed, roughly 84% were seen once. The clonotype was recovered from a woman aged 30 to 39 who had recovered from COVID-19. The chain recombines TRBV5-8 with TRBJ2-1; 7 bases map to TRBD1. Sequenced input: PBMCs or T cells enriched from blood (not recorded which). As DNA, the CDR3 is TGTGCCAGCAGCTTGAGTAGAGACAGGGTGAATGAGCAGTTCTTC. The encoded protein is CASSLSRDRVNEQFF. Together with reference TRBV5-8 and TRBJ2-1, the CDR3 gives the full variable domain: EAGVTQSPTHLIKTRGQQATLRCSPISGHTSVYWYQQALGLGLQFLLWYDEGEERNRGNFPPRFSGRQFPNYSSELNVNALELEDSALYLCASSLSRDRVNEQFFGPGTRLTVL.